This T cell receptor beta chain derives from a study of identifying expanded T cells in peripheral blood. The data were produced by immunoSEQ multiplex PCR, yet TCRdb's version contains in-frame clones alone and is incomplete. The table lists 90,000 to 100,000 clones, over 75% of them singletons, with under 6.5% in the top ten. Regarding this clone: Antigen unknown.

Healthy donors had no documented immune events, such as infections, while sampled. General study results and limits: Over two and four weeks, about 15 and 18 clones changed, versus roughly 1.1 between replicates.

Germline V gene data show CDR1 as GTSNPN and CDR2 as SVGIG (reference sequence). V lost 5 bases, J lost 5 bases, and 11 bases stayed unmatched. The CDR3 contains 15 residues. The chain couples TRBV30 to TRBJ1-1, with 10 bases aligning to TRBD1. The clonotype originates from a person aged 18 to 70 in good health. What was sequenced was blood. The DNA of the CDR3 is TGTGCCTGGGCCCCCGGGACAGGGGCATTGACTGAAGCTTTCTTT. This sequence encodes CAWAPGTGALTEAFF.